This passage covers 2 T cell receptor beta chains from one sample sequenced in a study of blood T cell repertoires in COVID-19. Produced via immunoSEQ multiplex PCR; TCRdb's table is partial and in-frame only. The sample lists 250,000 or so clones; nearly 90% were seen once. Sequencing was done on a sample of PBMCs or T cells enriched from blood (not recorded which). The receptor source for this set is a man aged 30-40 years who had recovered from COVID-19.

As for this clone: Other nucleotide sequences in the sample specify the same CDR3. The chain joins TRBV28 to TRBJ1-2, with D unclear. V was trimmed by 6 bases and J by 3 bases, leaving 8 bases between them. The V gene's germline CDR1 is MDHEN and CDR2 SYDVKM. The CDR3 is 12 amino acids. Here the CDR3 reads CASSPLYYGYTF. In nucleotides, the CDR3 is TGTGCCAGCAGCCCCCTCTACTATGGCTACACCTTC.

V gene TRBV7-9 combines with J gene TRBJ1-4; TRBD1 agrees at 8 bases. With V trimmed by 0 bases and J by 11 bases, 5 bases remained unmatched. The CDR3 sequence is 14 residues long. Per the germline V gene, CDR1 is SEHNR and CDR2 is FQNEAQ (reference sequence). The CDR3 sequence: CASSLAGTGGKLFF. CDR3 coding DNA: TGTGCCAGCAGCTTAGCTGGGACAGGCGGCAAACTGTTTTTT.